This T cell receptor (beta chain) is drawn from a study of blood T cell repertoires in COVID-19. Study-wide background: Acute-phase and convalescent COVID-19 samples originated in the United States, Italy and Spain. From T cells, B-cell-depleted T cells, or PBMCs came the material, which was cDNA or gDNA.

In the source study's methods: Amplification with reference gene primers provided the estimates of nucleated cell counts. Assay: immunoSEQ multiplex PCR; the TCRdb copy retains only in-frame clones and omits some. The D gene and trimming were derived from the DNA, and the V and J assignments and clone size from that table. This table has a few hundred thousand clones, roughly 89% appearing once. Losses at the gene ends were 1 base for V and 4 bases for J; bases not matched to a gene: 5. The V gene's germline CDR1 is KGHSH and CDR2 LQKENI. CDR3 length equals 15 residues. V and J are TRBV18 and TRBJ2-7; 9 positions match TRBD2. The specimen sequenced was peripheral blood. The source of this sequence is a woman aged 40 to 50 who had recovered from COVID-19. DNA for the CDR3: TGTGCCAGCTCACCACAGACTAGCGGTACGTACGAGCAGTACTTC. It translates to CASSPQTSGTYEQYF.